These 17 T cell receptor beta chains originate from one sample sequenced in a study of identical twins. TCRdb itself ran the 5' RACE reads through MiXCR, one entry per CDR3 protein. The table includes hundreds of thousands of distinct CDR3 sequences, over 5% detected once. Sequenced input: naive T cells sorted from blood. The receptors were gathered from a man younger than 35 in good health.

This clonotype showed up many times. The CDR3 loop is CSAREPAGHGDTQYF. The CDR3, as DNA: TGCAGTGCTAGAGAGCCGGCGGGGCACGGAGATACGCAGTATTTT. The chain couples TRBV20-1 to TRBJ2-3, with a possible D match to TRBD2 (6 bases). V dropped 0 bases and J dropped 5 bases, with 15 bases sitting between them. CDR3 length: 15 residues. Germline V gene sequence: CDR1 DFQATT, CDR2 SNEGSKA (reference sequence).

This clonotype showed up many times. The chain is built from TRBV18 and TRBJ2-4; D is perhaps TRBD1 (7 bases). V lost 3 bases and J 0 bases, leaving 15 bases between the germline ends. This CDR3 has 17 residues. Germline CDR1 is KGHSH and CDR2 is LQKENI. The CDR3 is CASSPAGQLIAKNIQYF. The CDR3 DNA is TGTGCCAGCTCACCTGCGGGACAGCTTATAGCCAAAAACATTCAGTACTTC.

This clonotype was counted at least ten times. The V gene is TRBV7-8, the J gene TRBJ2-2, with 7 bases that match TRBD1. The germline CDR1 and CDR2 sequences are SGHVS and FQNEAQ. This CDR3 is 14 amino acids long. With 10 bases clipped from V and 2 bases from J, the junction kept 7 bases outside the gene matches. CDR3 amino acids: CATKDRENTGELFF. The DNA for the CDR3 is TGTGCCACGAAAGACAGGGAAAACACCGGGGAGCTGTTTTTT. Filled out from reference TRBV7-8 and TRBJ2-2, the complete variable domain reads GAGVSQSPRYKVAKRGQDVALRCDPISGHVSLFWYQQALGQGPEFLTYFQNEAQLDKSGLPSDRFFAERPEGSVSTLKIQRTQQEDSAVYLCATKDRENTGELFFGEGSRLTVL.

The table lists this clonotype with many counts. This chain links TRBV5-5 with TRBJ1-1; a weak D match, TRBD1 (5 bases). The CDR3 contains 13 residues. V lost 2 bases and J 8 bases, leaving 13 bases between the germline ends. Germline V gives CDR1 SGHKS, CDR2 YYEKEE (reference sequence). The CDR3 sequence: CASSLSWDHEAFF. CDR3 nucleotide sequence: TGTGCCAGCAGCTTATCTTGGGACCACGAAGCTTTCTTT.

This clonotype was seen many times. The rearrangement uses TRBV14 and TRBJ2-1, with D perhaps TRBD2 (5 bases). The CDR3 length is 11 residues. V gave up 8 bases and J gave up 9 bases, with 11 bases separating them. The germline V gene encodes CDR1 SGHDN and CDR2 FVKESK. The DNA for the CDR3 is TGTGCCAGCGGGGAGTACGGTGAGCAGTTCTTC. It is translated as CASGEYGEQFF.

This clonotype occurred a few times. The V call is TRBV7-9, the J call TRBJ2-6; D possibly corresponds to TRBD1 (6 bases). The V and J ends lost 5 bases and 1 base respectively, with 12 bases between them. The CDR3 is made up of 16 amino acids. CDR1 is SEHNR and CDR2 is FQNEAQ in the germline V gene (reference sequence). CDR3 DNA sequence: TGTGCCAGCAGCCGCCCCACAGGGTCTGGGGCCAACGTCCTGACTTTC. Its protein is CASSRPTGSGANVLTF.

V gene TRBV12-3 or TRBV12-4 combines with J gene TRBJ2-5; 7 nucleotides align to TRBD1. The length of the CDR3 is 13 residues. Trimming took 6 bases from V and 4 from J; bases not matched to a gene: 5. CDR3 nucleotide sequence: TGTGCCAGCAGAATTGGGACAGTAGAGACCCAGTACTTC. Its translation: CASRIGTVETQYF.

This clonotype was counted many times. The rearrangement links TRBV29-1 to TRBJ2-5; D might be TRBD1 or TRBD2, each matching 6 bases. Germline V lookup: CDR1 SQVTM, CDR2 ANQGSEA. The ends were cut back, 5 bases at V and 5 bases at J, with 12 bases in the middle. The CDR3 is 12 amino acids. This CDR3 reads CSVLRGQETQYF. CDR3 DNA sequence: TGCAGCGTTCTCCGGGGGCAGGAGACCCAGTACTTC.

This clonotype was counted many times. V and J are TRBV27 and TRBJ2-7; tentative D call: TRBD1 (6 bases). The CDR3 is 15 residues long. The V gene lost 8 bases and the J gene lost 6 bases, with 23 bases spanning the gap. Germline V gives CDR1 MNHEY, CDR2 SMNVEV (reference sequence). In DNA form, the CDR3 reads TGTGCCAGCCGACTTTCAGGGGACACAGGTTTCGAGCAGTACTTC. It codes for CASRLSGDTGFEQYF.

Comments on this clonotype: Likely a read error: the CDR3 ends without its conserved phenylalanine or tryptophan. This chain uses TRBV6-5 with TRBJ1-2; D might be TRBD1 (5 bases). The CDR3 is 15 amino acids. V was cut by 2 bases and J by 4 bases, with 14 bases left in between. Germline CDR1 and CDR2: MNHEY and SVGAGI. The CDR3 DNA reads TGTGCCAGCAGTTACGGGGGTACAGGCCCCTATGGCTACACCTCC. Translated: CASSYGGTGPYGYTS.

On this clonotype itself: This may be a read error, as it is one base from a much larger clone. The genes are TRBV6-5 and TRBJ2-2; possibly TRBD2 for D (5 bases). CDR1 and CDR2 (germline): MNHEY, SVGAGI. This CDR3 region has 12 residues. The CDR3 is CASKGNTGERFF. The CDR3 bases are TGTGCCAGCAAAGGGAACACCGGGGAGCGGTTTTTT.

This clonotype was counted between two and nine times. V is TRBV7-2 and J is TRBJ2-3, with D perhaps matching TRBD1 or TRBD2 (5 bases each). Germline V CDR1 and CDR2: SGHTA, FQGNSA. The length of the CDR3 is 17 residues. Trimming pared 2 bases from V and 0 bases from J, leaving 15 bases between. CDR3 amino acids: CASSLRAGATSTDTQYF. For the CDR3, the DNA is TGTGCCAGCAGCTTAAGGGCCGGGGCCACTAGCACAGATACGCAGTATTTT.

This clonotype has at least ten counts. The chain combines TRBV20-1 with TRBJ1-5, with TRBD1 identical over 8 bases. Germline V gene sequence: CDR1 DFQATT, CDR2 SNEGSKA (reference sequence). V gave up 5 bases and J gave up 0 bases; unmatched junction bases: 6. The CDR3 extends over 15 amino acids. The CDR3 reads CSAFDRGYSNQPQHF. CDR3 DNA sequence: TGCAGTGCTTTCGACAGGGGCTATAGCAATCAGCCCCAGCATTTT.

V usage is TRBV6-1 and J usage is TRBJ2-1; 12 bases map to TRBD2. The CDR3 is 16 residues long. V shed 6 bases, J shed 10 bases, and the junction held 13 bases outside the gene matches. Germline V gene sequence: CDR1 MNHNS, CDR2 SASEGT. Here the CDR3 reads CASSPGGGLAGLEQFF. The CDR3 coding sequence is TGTGCCAGCAGCCCCGGGGGGGGACTAGCGGGTTTGGAGCAGTTCTTC.

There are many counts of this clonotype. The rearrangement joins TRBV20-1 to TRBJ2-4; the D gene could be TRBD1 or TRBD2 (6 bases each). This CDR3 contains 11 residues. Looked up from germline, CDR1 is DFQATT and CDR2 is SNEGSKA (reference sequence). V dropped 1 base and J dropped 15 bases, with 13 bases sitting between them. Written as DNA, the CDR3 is TGCAGTGCTAGAGTCGGAGGGGGGCGGTACTTC. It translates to CSARVGGGRYF.

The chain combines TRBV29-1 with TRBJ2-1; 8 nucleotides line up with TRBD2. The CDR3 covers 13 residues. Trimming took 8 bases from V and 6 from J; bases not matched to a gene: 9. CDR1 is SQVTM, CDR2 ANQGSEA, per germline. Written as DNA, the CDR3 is TGCAGCCCCCGCGAGGCGGGGGGCAATGAGCAGTTCTTC. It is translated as CSPREAGGNEQFF.

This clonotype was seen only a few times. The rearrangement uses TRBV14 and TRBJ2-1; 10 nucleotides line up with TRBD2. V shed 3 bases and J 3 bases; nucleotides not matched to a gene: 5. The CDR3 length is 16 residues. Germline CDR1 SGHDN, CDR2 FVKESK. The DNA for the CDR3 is TGTGCCAGCAGCCAGGATAGCGGGAGGTTCTACAATGAGCAGTTCTTC. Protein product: CASSQDSGRFYNEQFF. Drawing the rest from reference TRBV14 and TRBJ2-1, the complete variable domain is EAGVTQFPSHSVIEKGQTVTLRCDPISGHDNLYWYRRVMGKEIKFLLHFVKESKQDESGMPNNRFLAERTGGTYSTLKVQPAELEDSGVYFCASSQDSGRFYNEQFFGPGTRLTVL.